This TCR beta chain derives from a study of spatial heterogeneity in lung cancer (dated by TCRdb to between 2018 and 2021). Broadly, across the study: Beta-chain transcripts were consistently detected in greater numbers than alpha-chain transcripts, which likely reflected higher beta-chain transcript abundance. At surgery, both alpha and beta chains were TCR-sequenced in 220 tumor regions, over 61 matched nontumor lung samples and around 50 PBMC samples. TCR repertoire features were related to nonsynonymous mutation counts determined by whole-exome sequencing of tumor tissue. In the raw uncorrected reads, each unique combination of TCR and UMI appeared more than ten times on average. TCR alpha and beta repertoires were quantitatively compared across multiple tumor regions, matched nontumor lung and blood in non-small cell lung cancer. Broader findings and caveats from the paper: Ubiquitous expanded tumor TCRs were found in blood more often at tumor resection than at routine follow-up. Confirming at a functional level the hypothesis that regional TCRs recognize regional mutations was considered to require additional single-cell paired TCR alpha and beta sequencing.

As to this clonotype: Its antigen remains undetermined. No clone much larger than this one lies a single base away; base qualities are absent.

The library was built by means of 5' RACE. The reads were generated on a NextSeq 500. In the TCR library protocol, a unique molecular identifier was attached to each TCR cDNA molecule so that PCR and sequencing errors could be corrected. Under the source paper's analysis protocol: TCR identification, UMI-based error correction and CDR3 extraction were all carried out with Decombinator tools. Expanded TCRs were defined as those above a frequency of 2 per 1,000, corresponding to the top 1% of the tumor frequency distribution. Renyi diversity was computed with the R vegan package after each repertoire had been subsampled 100 times to 5,000 TCRs. CDR3 similarity networks were built from amino acid triplet string-kernel similarity, with CDR3s being connected when pairwise similarity was above 0.82. Using fastp at Q25 and MiXCR, TCRdb reprocessed the public reads and kept productive beta chains. Every distinct CDR3 protein forms one entry, paired with its most common genes and DNA. Clone size and V and J calls follow TCRdb, not the original study. A total of 35,000 or so distinct CDR3 sequences appear in this sample, less than 5.5% of them only once. The ten largest account for 25% to 35% of the sample.

Read against the paper, the sample's time point label means: sample taken at primary tumor resection. For TCR sequencing, whole RNA was extracted from tumor and nontumor lung tissue, or from cryopreserved PBMC samples, and no cell sorting was done. The donors were 65 to 85 patients from the lung TRACERx cohort who had early-stage, untreated non-small cell lung cancer. Only patients for whom sufficient RNA was available from at least two tumor regions were selected for TCR sequencing. Its CDR3 holds 15 amino acids, cysteine through phenylalanine. CDR3 DNA only is kept here, 45 bases in frame from base 1. The CDR1 and CDR2 encoded by the germline V gene are MNHEY and SVGAGI. Here V drops 6 bases and J drops 4 bases, and the junction holds 7 bases not matched to any gene.

The sequence came from a female donor with early-stage non-small cell lung cancer. The starting material was PBMCs, obtained at surgery. Recombination linked TRBV6-5 to TRBJ2-1, with 9 central nucleotides matching TRBD1. The DNA reads as follows: TGTGCCAGCAGGCGCCCGGGACAGGGATACAATGAGCAGTTCTTC. It is translated as CASRRPGQGYNEQFF.